The sequence of this TCR beta chain was determined in a study of blood T cell repertoires in COVID-19. Across the study: T cells, B-cell-depleted T cells, or PBMCs supplied cDNA or gDNA.

Per the germline V gene, CDR1 is MDHEN and CDR2 is SYDVKM. The CDR3 spans 15 residues. V was clipped by 6 bases and J by 1 base; unmatched bases: 7. In the study's own analysis: Counts of nucleated cells, estimated from reference gene primer amplification, were obtained. Clones were read by immunoSEQ multiplex PCR, and TCRdb kept only the in-frame ones, dropping some. V and J calls and clone size are as listed in that table; D and trimming were resolved from the DNA. The sample consists of roughly 200,000 clones, under 90% of them appearing once. This TCR was recovered from a man of 80 years or more with acute or convalescent COVID-19. The chain recombines TRBV28 with TRBJ1-1; 8 bases map to TRBD1. The sample comprised peripheral blood. CDR3 protein: CASRAGGSGNTEAFF. DNA of the CDR3: TGTGCCAGCAGAGCAGGGGGCAGTGGGAACACTGAAGCTTTCTTT.